The 9 T cell receptor beta chains listed next were all sequenced from one sample in a study of blood T cell repertoires in COVID-19. Profiled with immunoSEQ multiplex PCR; TCRdb holds only in-frame clones, not every one. Of 150,000 to 200,000 clones detected, about 88% appear once; the ten largest clones hold approximately 14%. Material for sequencing was peripheral blood. These receptors came from a man aged 25-45 years with active or convalescent COVID-19.

The chain combines TRBV10-3 with TRBJ2-2; TRBD2 is a possible D gene (5 bases). Trimming pared 10 bases from V and 6 bases from J, leaving 21 bases between. The CDR3 runs to 15 residues. Looked up from germline, CDR1 is ENHRY and CDR2 is SYGVKD. The CDR3 nucleotides are TGTGCCACCACAACGGGAAAAATCACCCCCGGGGAGCTGTTTTTT. Its protein product is CATTTGKITPGELFF.

This chain connects TRBV18 to TRBJ2-7; 12 positions match TRBD1. The germline V gene encodes CDR1 KGHSH and CDR2 LQKENI. The CDR3 is 17 residues long. V shed 4 bases, J shed 0 bases, and the junction held 7 bases outside the gene matches. CDR3 in amino acids: CASSRGQGAGSSYEQYV. CDR3 bases: TGTGCCAGCTCACGGGGACAGGGGGCCGGGAGCTCCTACGAGCAGTACGTC.

The chain links TRBV7-2 to TRBJ2-7; 8 bases fit TRBD2. This CDR3 has 15 residues. Germline CDR1 is SGHTA and CDR2 is FQGNSA. V shed 5 bases, J shed 1 base, and the junction held 7 bases outside the gene matches. CDR3 coding DNA: TGTGCCAGCAGCCTAACTAGCGGTCCTTCCTACGAGCAGTACTTC. Translation gives CASSLTSGPSYEQYF.

In this sample, this clone turned up once. J is TRBJ2-3 and V is TRBV5-5, with 15 bases fitting TRBD2. Per germline, CDR1 SGHKS and CDR2 YYEKEE (reference sequence). V lost 4 bases to trimming and J lost 3 bases; unmatched junction nucleotides: 6. This CDR3 is built from 17 residues. The DNA of the CDR3 is TGTGCCAGCAGCCAAACCGGGACTAGCGGGAGGACAGATACGCAGTATTTT. As protein: CASSQTGTSGRTDTQYF.

On this clone itself: Compared with germline, one end of the junction differs, possibly owing to a read error. The genes are TRBV7-7 and TRBJ2-1; D is ambiguous. CDR3 length equals 16 residues. Looked up from germline, CDR1 is SSHAT and CDR2 is FNYEAQ (reference sequence). Here the CDR3 DNA reads TGTGCTAGCAGCGCCTCCCTGGTGGCACAGAACAATGAGCAGTTCTTC. Translated: CASSASLVAQNNEQFF.

The chain couples TRBV11-2 to TRBJ1-1; possibly TRBD1 for D (6 bases). V was cut by 4 bases and J by 11 bases, with 20 bases left in between. This CDR3 comprises 14 residues. In germline, CDR1 is SGHAT, CDR2 FQNNGV. The CDR3 loop is CASSSPPHRVDAFF. In DNA, the CDR3 is TGTGCCAGCAGCTCCCCCCCCCACAGGGTTGACGCTTTCTTT.

V and J are TRBV27 and TRBJ2-3; D uncertain. The CDR3 loop spans 12 amino acids. V dropped 3 bases and J dropped 4 bases, with 5 bases sitting between them. Germline CDR1 reads MNHEY; CDR2 reads SMNVEV (reference sequence). The CDR3 coding sequence is TGTGCCAGCAGTTTCCAGTCAGATACGCAGTATTTT. Translation gives CASSFQSDTQYF.

The chain combines TRBV7-2 with TRBJ1-3, with 10 bases identical to TRBD1. This CDR3 spans 17 amino acids. The germline gives CDR1 SGHTA, CDR2 FQGNSA. V was pared by 6 bases and J by 2 bases, with 10 bases of the junction left unmatched. The CDR3: CASRRWPGQGTGNTIYF. For the CDR3, the DNA is TGTGCCAGCAGACGGTGGCCGGGACAGGGGACTGGAAACACCATATATTTT.

The V gene is TRBV19, the J gene TRBJ2-1, with D possibly matching TRBD2 (6 bases). This CDR3 spans 15 amino acids. Germline V gene lookup returns CDR1 LNHDA and CDR2 SQIVND (reference sequence). V lost 8 bases and J 4 bases, leaving 18 bases between the germline ends. The CDR3: CASGVLGGKYNEQFF. DNA of the CDR3: TGTGCCAGTGGGGTGCTGGGCGGGAAATACAATGAGCAGTTCTTC.